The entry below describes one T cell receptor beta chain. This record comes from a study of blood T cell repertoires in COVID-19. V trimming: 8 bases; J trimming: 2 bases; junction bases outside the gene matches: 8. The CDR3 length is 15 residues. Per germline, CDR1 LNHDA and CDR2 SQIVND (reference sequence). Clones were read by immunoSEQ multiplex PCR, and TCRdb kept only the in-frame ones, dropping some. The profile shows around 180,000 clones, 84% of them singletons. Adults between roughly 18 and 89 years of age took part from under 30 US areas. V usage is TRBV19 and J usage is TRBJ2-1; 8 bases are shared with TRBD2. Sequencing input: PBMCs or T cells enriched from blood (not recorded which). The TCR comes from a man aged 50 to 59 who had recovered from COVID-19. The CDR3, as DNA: TGTGCCAGTGAACGGGGGGGCCGAGCCTACAATGAGCAGTTCTTC. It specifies CASERGGRAYNEQFF. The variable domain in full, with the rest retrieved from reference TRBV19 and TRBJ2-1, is DGGITQSPKYLFRKEGQNVTLSCEQNLNHDAMYWYRQDPGQGLRLIYYSQIVNDFQKGDIAEGYSVSREKKESFPLTVTSAQKNPTAFYLCASERGGRAYNEQFFGPGTRLTVL.